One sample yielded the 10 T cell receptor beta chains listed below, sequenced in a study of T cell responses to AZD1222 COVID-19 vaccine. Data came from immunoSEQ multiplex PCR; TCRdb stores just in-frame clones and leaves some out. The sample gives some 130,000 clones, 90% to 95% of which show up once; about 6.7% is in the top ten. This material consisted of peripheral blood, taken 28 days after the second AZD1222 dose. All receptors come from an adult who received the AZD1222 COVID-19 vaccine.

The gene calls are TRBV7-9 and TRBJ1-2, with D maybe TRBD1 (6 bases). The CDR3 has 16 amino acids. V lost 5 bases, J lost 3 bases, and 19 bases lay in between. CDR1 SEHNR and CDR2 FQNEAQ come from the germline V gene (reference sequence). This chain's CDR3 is CASSATTGDSYYGYTF. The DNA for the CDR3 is TGTGCCAGCAGCGCCACGACAGGAGACTCCTACTATGGCTACACCTTC.

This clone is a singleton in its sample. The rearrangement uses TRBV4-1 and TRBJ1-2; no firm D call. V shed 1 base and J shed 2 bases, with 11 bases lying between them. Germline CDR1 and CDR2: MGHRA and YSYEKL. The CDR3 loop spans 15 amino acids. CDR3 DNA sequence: TGCGCCAGCAGCCAAGTGAGAATAGGGAACTATGGCTACACCTTC. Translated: CASSQVRIGNYGYTF.

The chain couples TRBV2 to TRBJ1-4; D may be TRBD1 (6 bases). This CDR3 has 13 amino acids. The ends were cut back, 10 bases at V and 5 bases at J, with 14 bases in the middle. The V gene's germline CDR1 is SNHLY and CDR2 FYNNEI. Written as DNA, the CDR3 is TGTGCCACCACCGGACAGCCGAATGAAAAACTGTTTTTT. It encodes CATTGQPNEKLFF.

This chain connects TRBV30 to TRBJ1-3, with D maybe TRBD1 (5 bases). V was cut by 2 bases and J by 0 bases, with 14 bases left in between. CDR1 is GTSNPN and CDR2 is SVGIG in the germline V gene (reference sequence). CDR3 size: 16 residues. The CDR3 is CAWSSLGLNSGNTIYF. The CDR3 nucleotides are TGTGCCTGGAGTTCCTTGGGGCTTAACTCTGGAAACACCATATATTTT.

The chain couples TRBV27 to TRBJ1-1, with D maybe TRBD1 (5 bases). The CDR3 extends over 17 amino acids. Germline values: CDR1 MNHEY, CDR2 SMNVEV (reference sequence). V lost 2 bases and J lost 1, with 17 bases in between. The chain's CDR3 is CASSLRAHKDTNTEAFF. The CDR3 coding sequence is TGTGCCAGCAGTTTACGGGCCCACAAGGACACGAACACTGAAGCTTTCTTT.

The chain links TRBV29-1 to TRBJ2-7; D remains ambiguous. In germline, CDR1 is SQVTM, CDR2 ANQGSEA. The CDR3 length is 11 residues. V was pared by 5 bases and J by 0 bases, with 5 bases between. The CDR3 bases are TGCAGCGTTCTGGCCTCCTACGAGCAGTACTTC. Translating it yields CSVLASYEQYF.

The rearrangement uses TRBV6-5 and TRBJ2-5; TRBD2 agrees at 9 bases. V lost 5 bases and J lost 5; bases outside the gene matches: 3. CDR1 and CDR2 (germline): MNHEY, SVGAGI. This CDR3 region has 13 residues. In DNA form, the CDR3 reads TGTGCCAGCAGTCTCGCGGGGGGGGAGACCCAGTACTTC. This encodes CASSLAGGETQYF.

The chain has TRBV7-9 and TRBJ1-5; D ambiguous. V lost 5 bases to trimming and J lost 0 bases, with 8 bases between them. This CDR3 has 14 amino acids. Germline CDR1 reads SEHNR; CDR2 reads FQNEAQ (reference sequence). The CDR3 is CASSNVLSNQPQHF. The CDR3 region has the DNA TGTGCCAGCAGCAATGTCCTTAGCAATCAGCCCCAGCATTTT.

CDR3 sequence (DNA): TGTGCCAGCAGCCTGGGGGCGGGGGCCGGGTCACCCCTCCACTTT. It encodes CASSLGAGAGSPLHF. The genes are TRBV27 and TRBJ1-6; D may be TRBD1 (6 bases). CDR3 length equals 15 residues. Trimming shortened V by 6 bases and J by 10 bases, and 19 bases separated the two germline ends. Germline-derived CDR1 and CDR2 are MNHEY and SMNVEV (reference sequence).

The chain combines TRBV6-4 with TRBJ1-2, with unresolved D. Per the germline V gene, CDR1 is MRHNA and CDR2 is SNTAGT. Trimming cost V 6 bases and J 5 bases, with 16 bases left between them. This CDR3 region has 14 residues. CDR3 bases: TGTGCCAGCAGCGCTCGACCCGAAGGTTATGGCTACACCTTC. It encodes CASSARPEGYGYTF.